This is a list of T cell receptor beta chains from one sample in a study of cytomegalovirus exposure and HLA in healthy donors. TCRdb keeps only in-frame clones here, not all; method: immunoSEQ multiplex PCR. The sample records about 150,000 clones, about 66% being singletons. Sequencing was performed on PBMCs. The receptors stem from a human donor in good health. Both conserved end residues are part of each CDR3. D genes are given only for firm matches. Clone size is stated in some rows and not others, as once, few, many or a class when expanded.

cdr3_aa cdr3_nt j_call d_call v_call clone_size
CASGIQGPFWEQYF TGTGCCAGCGGCATCCAGGGGCCGTTTTGGGAGCAGTACTTC TRBJ2-7 NA TRBV28 NA
CANSYLEDTGELFF TGTGCCAACAGTTACCTTGAGGACACCGGGGAGCTGTTTTTT TRBJ2-2 NA TRBV6-5 NA
CASSLAARANEQFF TGTGCCAGCAGCTTAGCGGCCAGGGCCAATGAGCAGTTCTTC TRBJ2-1 NA TRBV11-3 once
CASSDHRKNTGELFF TGCGCCAGCAGTGATCACAGGAAAAACACCGGGGAGCTGTTTTTT TRBJ2-2 NA TRBV10-1 NA
CASRVGTSASYEQYF TGTGCCAGCAGGGTCGGGACTAGCGCCTCCTACGAGCAGTACTTC TRBJ2-7 TRBD2 TRBV2 NA
CASSLDLSGEQFF TGTGCCAGCAGCTTGGATTTGTCGGGGGAGCAGTTCTTC TRBJ2-1 NA TRBV5-6 once
CASSRGDTEAFF TGTGCCAGCAGCCGGGGGGACACTGAAGCTTTCTTT TRBJ1-1 NA TRBV9 NA
CASTPPSGRGDEQYF TGTGCCAGCACCCCCCCTAGCGGGAGAGGGGACGAGCAGTACTTC TRBJ2-7 TRBD2 TRBV28 NA
CASSLRGLGTDTQYF TGTGCCAGCAGTTTAAGGGGGCTGGGGACAGATACGCAGTATTTT TRBJ2-3 TRBD1 TRBV28 NA
CASSVEGQPDYGYTF TGTGCCAGCAGCGTAGAAGGACAACCCGACTATGGCTACACCTTC TRBJ1-2 NA TRBV9 NA
CASSLSSANQETQYF TGCGCCAGCAGCTTGTCTAGCGCTAACCAAGAGACCCAGTACTTC TRBJ2-5 NA TRBV5-1 NA
CASSSIDRIASYEQYF TGTGCCAGCAGTTCAATAGACAGGATAGCCTCCTACGAGCAGTACTTC TRBJ2-7 NA TRBV28 NA
CASGRSDRGLYEQYF TGCGCCAGCGGGAGGTCGGACAGGGGGCTTTACGAGCAGTACTTC TRBJ2-7 TRBD1 TRBV10-1 few
CASSSSVGYNSPLHF TGTGCCAGCTCATCCTCAGTTGGCTATAATTCACCCCTCCACTTT TRBJ1-6 NA TRBV18 NA
CASTSFPTGVGVYGYTF TGTGCCAGCACCTCCTTCCCGACAGGGGTGGGTGTCTATGGCTACACCTTC TRBJ1-2 TRBD1 TRBV27 NA
CASRDRGKGPEAFF TGTGCCAGTCGGGACAGGGGGAAAGGCCCTGAAGCTTTCTTT TRBJ1-1 TRBD1 TRBV19 once
CASSFPGLAANNEQFF TGTGCCAGCAGCTTCCCGGGACTAGCGGCGAACAATGAGCAGTTCTTC TRBJ2-1 TRBD2 TRBV5-4 NA
CASSVRPGTGGGYTF TGTGCCAGCAGCGTACGCCCAGGGACAGGGGGCGGCTACACCTTC TRBJ1-2 TRBD1 TRBV9 NA
CASRTGSPDTQYF TGTGCCAGCAGAACCGGGTCCCCAGATACGCAGTATTTT TRBJ2-3 NA TRBV5-5 once
CASSGTPNIQYF TGTGCCAGCAGTGGGACACCTAACATTCAGTACTTC TRBJ2-4 NA TRBV28 NA
CSAPDFDEQYF TGCAGTGCTCCAGATTTCGACGAGCAGTACTTC TRBJ2-7 NA TRBV20-1 once
CASSLDGDTYTGELFF TGTGCCAGCAGCTTAGATGGGGACACCTACACCGGGGAGCTGTTTTTT TRBJ2-2 NA TRBV11-3 once
CASSFSGLGGDEQYF TGTGCCAGCAGCTTTTCAGGACTAGGAGGCGACGAGCAGTACTTC TRBJ2-7 TRBD2 TRBV11-3 NA
CASSYFNSGEKDF TGTGCCAGCAGCTACTTCAATAGCGGAGAGAAGGACTTC TRBJ2-7 NA TRBV7-8 NA
CASSTPGTGLIGELFF TGTGCCAGCAGCACACCCGGGACAGGGCTTATCGGGGAGCTGTTTTTT TRBJ2-2 TRBD1 TRBV7-9 NA
CASSQALAGVPGEQFF TGTGCCAGCAGCCAAGCTCTAGCGGGAGTCCCTGGTGAGCAGTTCTTC TRBJ2-1 TRBD2 TRBV14 few
CASSEILRSENTEAFF TGTGCCAGCAGTGAAATTTTGCGGTCTGAGAACACTGAAGCTTTCTTT TRBJ1-1 NA TRBV6-1 once
CASSLEGAGNQPQHF TGTGCCAGCAGCTTAGAGGGGGCAGGCAATCAGCCCCAGCATTTT TRBJ1-5 TRBD1 TRBV7-8 few
CASSTDRNPFGYTF TGTGCCAGCAGCACCGACAGGAACCCATTCGGCTACACCTTC TRBJ1-2 NA TRBV27 NA
CASSARRSGRREQYF TGTGCCAGCAGCGCCCGACGTAGCGGGAGACGCGAGCAGTACTTC TRBJ2-7 TRBD2 TRBV13 few